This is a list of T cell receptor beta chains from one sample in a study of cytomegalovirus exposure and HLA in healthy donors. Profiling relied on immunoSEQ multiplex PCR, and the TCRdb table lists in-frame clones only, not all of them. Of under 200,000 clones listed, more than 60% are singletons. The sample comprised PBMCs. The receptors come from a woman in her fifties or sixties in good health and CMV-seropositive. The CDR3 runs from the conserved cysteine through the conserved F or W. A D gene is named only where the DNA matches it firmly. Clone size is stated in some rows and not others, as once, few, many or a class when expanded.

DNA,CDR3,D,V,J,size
TGTGCCAGTAGGGACAGGGGTGGAGGAGAGACCCAGTACTTC,CASRDRGGGETQYF,TRBD1,TRBV19,TRBJ2-5,-
TGCAGCGTTGAGGCGGGATCCTACGAGCAGTACTTC,CSVEAGSYEQYF,-,TRBV29-1,TRBJ2-7,-
TGTGCCAGCAGTGTTGGGACGGGGGCCTACGAGCAGTACTTC,CASSVGTGAYEQYF,-,TRBV6-5,TRBJ2-7,-
TGTGCCAGCAGCCGAGGACAGGGTGAGACCCAGTACTTC,CASSRGQGETQYF,TRBD1,TRBV7-9,TRBJ2-5,-
TGTGCCATCAGGCTAGACAGGGTGTATGGCTACACCTTC,CAIRLDRVYGYTF,TRBD1,TRBV10-3,TRBJ1-2,few
TGCGCCAGCAGTGCGGCAAGGGACAGGTCAATTTGGGGCAATCAGCCCCAGCATTTT,CASSAARDRSIWGNQPQHF,TRBD1,TRBV10-2,TRBJ1-5,-
TGTGCCAGCAGCCGGGACACTGAAGGCGAGCAGTACTTC,CASSRDTEGEQYF,-,TRBV9,TRBJ2-7,-
TGTGCCCACAAGGGGACGGGAGGTGCAGATACGCAGTATTTT,CAHKGTGGADTQYF,TRBD2,TRBV28,TRBJ2-3,-
TGTGCCAGCAGCCCTCGAGGGGAGGGGTATGGCTACACCTTC,CASSPRGEGYGYTF,-,TRBV5-4,TRBJ1-2,-
TGCGCCAGCAGCCAGGAGCGGGGTAGAGGCTACACCTTC,CASSQERGRGYTF,-,TRBV4-3,TRBJ1-2,-
TGTGCCAGCAGTGACCTCCTGACAGTTTTT,CASSDLLTVF,-,TRBV6-1,TRBJ1-1,-
TGTGCCACCAGCAGAGGGCGGGAGGCTCCCTACGAGCAGTACTTC,CATSRGREAPYEQYF,TRBD2,TRBV15,TRBJ2-7,-
TGTGCCAGCAGTGCACGTGGACAGACTCCCTACGAGCAGTACTTC,CASSARGQTPYEQYF,-,TRBV6-1,TRBJ2-7,-
TGTGCCAGCAGCTTGATGGGACAGGTTGCTACTGAAGCTTTCTTT,CASSLMGQVATEAFF,TRBD1,TRBV5-6,TRBJ1-1,-
TGTGCTAGCAGCCCGGGACAGGGGTTCTCTAATGAAAAACTGTTTTTT,CASSPGQGFSNEKLFF,TRBD1,TRBV7-2,TRBJ1-4,-
TGTGCCAGTAGTTTGGGACAGCCCTACGAGCAGTACTTC,CASSLGQPYEQYF,TRBD1,TRBV19,TRBJ2-7,-
TGTGCCAGCGGCCGGGACAGTGAAAAACTGTTTTTT,CASGRDSEKLFF,TRBD1,TRBV7-2,TRBJ1-4,once